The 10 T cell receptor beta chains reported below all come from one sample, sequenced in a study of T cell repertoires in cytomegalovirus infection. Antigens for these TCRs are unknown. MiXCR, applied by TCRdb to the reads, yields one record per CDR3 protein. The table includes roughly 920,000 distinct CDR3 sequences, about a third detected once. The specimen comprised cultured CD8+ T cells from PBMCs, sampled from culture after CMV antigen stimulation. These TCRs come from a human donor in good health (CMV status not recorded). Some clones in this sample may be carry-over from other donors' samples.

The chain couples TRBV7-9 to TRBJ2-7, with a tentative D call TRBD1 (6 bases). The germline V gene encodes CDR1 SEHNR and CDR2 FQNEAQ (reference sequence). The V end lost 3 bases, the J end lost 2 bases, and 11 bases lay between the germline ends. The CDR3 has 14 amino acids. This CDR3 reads CASSFQDSPYEQYV. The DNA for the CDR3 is TGTGCCAGCAGCTTCCAGGACAGTCCCTACGAGCAGTACGTC.

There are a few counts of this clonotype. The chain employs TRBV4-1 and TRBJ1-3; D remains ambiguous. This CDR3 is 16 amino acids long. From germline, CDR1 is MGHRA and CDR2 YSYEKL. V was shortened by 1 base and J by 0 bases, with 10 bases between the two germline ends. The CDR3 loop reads CASSQGVWSSGNTIYF. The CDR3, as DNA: TGCGCCAGCAGCCAAGGGGTTTGGAGCTCTGGAAACACCATATATTTT.

The CDR3 DNA follows: TGTGCCAGCAGCTTGGGGCAGGAGAGCTACAATGAGCAGTTCTTC. Its translation is CASSLGQESYNEQFF. The V and J genes are TRBV5-4 and TRBJ2-1; D is undetermined. Germline-derived CDR1 and CDR2 are SGHNT and YYREEE (reference sequence). V was clipped by 0 bases and J by 3 bases, with 10 bases between them. CDR3 length: 15 amino acids.

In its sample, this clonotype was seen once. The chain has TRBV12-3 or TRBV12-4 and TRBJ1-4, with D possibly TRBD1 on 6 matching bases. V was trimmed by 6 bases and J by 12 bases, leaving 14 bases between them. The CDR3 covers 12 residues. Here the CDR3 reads CASRLQGSELFF. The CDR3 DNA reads TGTGCCAGCAGGTTACAGGGTTCAGAACTGTTTTTT.

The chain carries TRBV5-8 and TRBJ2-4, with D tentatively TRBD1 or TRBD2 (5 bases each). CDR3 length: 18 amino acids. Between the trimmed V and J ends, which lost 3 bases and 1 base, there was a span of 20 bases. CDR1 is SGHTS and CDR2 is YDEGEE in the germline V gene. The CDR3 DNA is TGTGCCAGCAGCTCGCTCGACTCAGGGTGGGGGGCCAAAAACATTCAGTACTTC. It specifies CASSSLDSGWGAKNIQYF.

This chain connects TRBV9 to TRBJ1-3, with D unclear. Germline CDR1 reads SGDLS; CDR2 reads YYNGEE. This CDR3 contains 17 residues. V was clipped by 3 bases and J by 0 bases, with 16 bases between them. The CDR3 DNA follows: TGTGCCAGCAGCGGAGACAACACAAAACGCTCTGGAAACACCATATATTTT. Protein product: CASSGDNTKRSGNTIYF.

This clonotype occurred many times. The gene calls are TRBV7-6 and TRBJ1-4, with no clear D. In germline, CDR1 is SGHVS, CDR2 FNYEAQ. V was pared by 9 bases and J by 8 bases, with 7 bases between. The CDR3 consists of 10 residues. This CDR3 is CASGGEKLFF. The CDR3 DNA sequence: TGTGCCAGTGGAGGGGAAAAACTGTTTTTT. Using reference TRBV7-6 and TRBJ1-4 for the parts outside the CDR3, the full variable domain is GAGVSQSPRYKVTKRGQDVALRCDPISGHVSLYWYRQALGQGPEFLTYFNYEAQQDKSGLPNDRFSAERPEGSISTLTIQRTEQRDSAMYRCASGGEKLFFGSGTQLSVL.

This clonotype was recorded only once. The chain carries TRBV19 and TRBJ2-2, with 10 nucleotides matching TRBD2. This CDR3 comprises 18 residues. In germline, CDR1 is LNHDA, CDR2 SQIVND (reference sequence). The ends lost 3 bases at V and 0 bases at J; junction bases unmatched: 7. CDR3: CASSIQLAGLSNTGELFF. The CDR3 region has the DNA TGTGCCAGTAGTATCCAACTAGCGGGGCTATCGAACACCGGGGAGCTGTTTTTT.

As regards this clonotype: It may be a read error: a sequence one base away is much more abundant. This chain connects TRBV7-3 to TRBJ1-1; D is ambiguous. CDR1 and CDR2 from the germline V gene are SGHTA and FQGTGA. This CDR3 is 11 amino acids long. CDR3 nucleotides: TGTACCAGCGTCGTGAACACTGAAGCTTTCTTT. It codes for CTSVVNTEAFF. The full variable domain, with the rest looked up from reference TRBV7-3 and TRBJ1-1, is GAGVSQTPSNKVTEKGKYVELRCDPISGHTALYWYRQSLGQGPEFLIYFQGTGAADDSGLPNDRFFAVRPEGSVSTLKIQRTERGDSAVYLCTSVVNTEAFFGQGTRLTVV.

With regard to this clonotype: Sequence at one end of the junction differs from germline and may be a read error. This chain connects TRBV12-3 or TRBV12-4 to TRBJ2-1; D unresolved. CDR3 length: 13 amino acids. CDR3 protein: CASSHRLHNEQFF. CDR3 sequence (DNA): TGTGCTAGCAGTCACCGACTCCACAATGAGCAGTTCTTC.